This TCR beta chain was profiled in a study of blood T cell repertoires in COVID-19. The V and J ends lost 3 bases and 1 base respectively, with 15 bases between them. This CDR3 region has 16 residues. Germline CDR1 SGHAT, CDR2 FQNNGV. Sequencing was performed with immunoSEQ multiplex PCR; in TCRdb, only in-frame clones are kept and a portion is missing. The sample lists 250,000 to 300,000 clones, more than 85% occurring once. This sequence joins TRBV11-2 and TRBJ1-1; D gene ambiguous. The clonotype comes from a woman aged 30 to 39 with COVID-19, enrolled during active disease. What was sequenced was peripheral blood. The CDR3 is CASSFDVYSRNTEAFF. The CDR3 nucleotides read TGTGCCAGCAGCTTTGATGTATATTCTAGGAACACTGAAGCTTTCTTT.